The 7 T cell receptor beta chains given below trace back to one sample, sequenced in a study of blood T cell repertoires in COVID-19. Measured with immunoSEQ multiplex PCR; TCRdb has only the in-frame clones, and not every one. The table records a few hundred thousand clones, roughly nine tenths of them present only once. Material for sequencing was peripheral blood. The origin of the receptors is a woman in her thirties with COVID-19, enrolled during active disease.

This CDR3 reads CASSLRGVNEKLFF. Here the CDR3 DNA reads TGTGCCAGCAGTTTACGGGGGGTCAATGAAAAACTGTTTTTT. The chain combines TRBV27 with TRBJ1-4; the D gene is possibly TRBD1 (5 bases). The CDR3 runs to 14 residues. V shed 2 bases and J shed 5 bases, with 9 bases lying between them. Germline V lookup: CDR1 MNHEY, CDR2 SMNVEV (reference sequence). Full variable domain (rest looked up from reference TRBV27 and TRBJ1-4): EAQVTQNPRYLITVTGKKLTVTCSQNMNHEYMSWYRQDPGLGLRQIYYSMNVEVTDKGDVPEGYKVSRKEKRNFPLILESPSPNQTSLYFCASSLRGVNEKLFFGSGTQLSVL.

This chain uses TRBV6-5 with TRBJ1-2; possible D gene TRBD1, 5 bases. Looked up from germline, CDR1 is MNHEY and CDR2 is SVGAGI. V shed 7 bases and J shed 7 bases, with 13 bases lying between them. The CDR3 is 12 amino acids. The CDR3 region has the DNA TGTGCCAGCACCCTAGGGGAGGGTGGCTACACCTTC. Residues: CASTLGEGGYTF.

This clone was observed a handful of times. V and J are TRBV12-5 and TRBJ2-5; D may be TRBD2 (6 bases). Trimming took off 3 bases at V and 5 bases at J, with 13 bases between the two ends. Germline CDR1 is LGHNT and CDR2 is FRNRAP. CDR3 length: 14 residues. CDR3 residues: CASGFGTSRETQYF. The CDR3 DNA follows: TGTGCTAGTGGTTTCGGGACTTCCCGCGAGACCCAGTACTTC.

The rearrangement joins TRBV6-6 to TRBJ1-5; D unclear. The CDR3 loop spans 15 amino acids. Trimming shortened V by 5 bases and J by 7 bases, and 18 bases separated the two germline ends. Germline-derived CDR1 and CDR2 are MNHNY and SVGAGI (reference sequence). The CDR3 loop is CASSTRREPGQPQHF. The CDR3 bases are TGTGCCAGCAGTACCCGACGGGAACCCGGGCAGCCCCAGCATTTT.

This clone occurred once. The CDR3 DNA is TGTGCCAGCAGCGTAGGGGCCAATGAGCAGTTCTTC. Amino acids: CASSVGANEQFF. V usage is TRBV9 and J usage is TRBJ2-1; no definite D call. Trimming took 0 bases from V and 6 from J, leaving 4 bases between them. CDR1 and CDR2 from the germline V gene are SGDLS and YYNGEE. This CDR3 region has 12 residues.

The chain carries TRBV27 and TRBJ2-3; weak D call: TRBD2 (6 bases). Trimming removed 5 bases at V and 5 bases at J, with 11 bases between. This CDR3 comprises 13 residues. Per germline, CDR1 MNHEY and CDR2 SMNVEV (reference sequence). As DNA, the CDR3 is TGTGCCAGCAGTATCCGGAGGGTAGATACGCAGTATTTT. Amino acids: CASSIRRVDTQYF.

The V and J genes are TRBV13 and TRBJ2-7; 7 nucleotides match TRBD1. J gave up 6 bases and V 0 bases, and 5 bases lay outside the gene matches. The CDR3 covers 14 residues. Germline V lookup: CDR1 PRHDT, CDR2 FYEKMQ (reference sequence). The CDR3 bases are TGTGCCAGCAGCTTAGGGCGCAGGGGGAGCGAGCAGTACTTC. It specifies CASSLGRRGSEQYF.